This T cell receptor beta chain is from a study of Graves' ophthalmopathy and Graves' hyperthyroidism. CDR1 and CDR2 from the germline V gene are MDHEN and SYDVKM. The CDR3 is made up of 17 amino acids. The diagnostic workup employed clinical symptoms, serum thyroxine, TRAb, thyroid ultrasound and orbital computed tomography. RNA served as the template for amplifying TCR beta CDR3 regions. A first-round RT-PCR used HTBI primers, followed by a second-round multiplex PCR. TCRdb reprocessed the multiplex PCR reads via MiXCR and lists one record per CDR3 protein. The table lists some 520,000 distinct CDR3 sequences, about an eighth of them singletons. This clonotype was seen repeatedly, ten times or more. No antigen is known for it. One end of the junction does not line up with germline, which may come from a read error. Study results and caveats: At approximately 70% sensitivity and approximately 74% specificity, the model predicted progression of the ophthalmopathy. Discrimination between ophthalmopathy and stable hyperthyroidism by a 13-signature model showed about 85% sensitivity and 65% to 84% specificity. Among expanded thyroid clonotypes above 0.001 frequency, most also occurred in blood.

This chain connects TRBV28 to TRBJ2-4; TRBD2 might be the D (6 bases). The sequenced sample was blood. This receptor was obtained from a woman aged 30 to 39 with Graves' ophthalmopathy. The CDR3 sequence: CASSLSWSGLAKNIKYF. The CDR3 DNA follows: TGTGCCAGCAGTTTATCATGGAGCGGGTTAGCCAAAAACATTAAGTACTTC.